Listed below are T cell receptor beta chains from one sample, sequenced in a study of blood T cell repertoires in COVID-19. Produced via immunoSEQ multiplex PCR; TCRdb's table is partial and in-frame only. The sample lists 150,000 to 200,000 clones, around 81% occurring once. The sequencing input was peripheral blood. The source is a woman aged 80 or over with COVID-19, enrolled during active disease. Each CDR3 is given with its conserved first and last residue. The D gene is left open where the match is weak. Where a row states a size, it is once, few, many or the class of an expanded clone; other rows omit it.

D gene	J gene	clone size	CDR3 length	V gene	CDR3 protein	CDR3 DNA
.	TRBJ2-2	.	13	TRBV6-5	CASRGLGTGELFF	TGTGCCAGCAGGGGGCTTGGCACCGGGGAGCTGTTTTTT
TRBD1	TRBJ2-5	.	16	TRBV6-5	CASSLQGIGIQETQYF	TGTGCCAGCAGTTTACAGGGGATTGGGATACAAGAGACCCAGTACTTC
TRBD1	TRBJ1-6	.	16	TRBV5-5	CASSRDRFSYNSPLHF	TGTGCCAGCAGCCGGGACAGGTTCTCCTATAATTCACCCCTCCACTTT
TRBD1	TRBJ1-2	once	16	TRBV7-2	CASSLVGTGEFYGYTF	TGTGCCAGCAGCTTAGTCGGGACAGGGGAGTTCTATGGCTACACCTTC
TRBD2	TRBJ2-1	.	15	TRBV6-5	CASRYMAGEWDEQFF	TGTGCCAGCAGGTACATGGCGGGGGAGTGGGATGAGCAGTTCTTC
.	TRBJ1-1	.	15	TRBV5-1	CASRTGISRNTEAFF	TGCGCCAGCCGAACAGGAATTAGTAGGAACACTGAAGCTTTCTTT
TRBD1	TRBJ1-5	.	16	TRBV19	CASSTNRQGWNQPQHF	TGTGCCAGTAGTACCAATCGACAGGGCTGGAATCAGCCCCAGCATTTT
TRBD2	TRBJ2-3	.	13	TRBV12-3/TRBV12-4	CASTSSGPDTQYF	TGTGCCAGCACTTCTAGCGGCCCTGATACGCAGTATTTT
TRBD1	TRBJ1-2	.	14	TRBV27	CASSFWPTGYGYTF	TGTGCCAGCAGTTTCTGGCCGACAGGGTATGGCTACACCTTC
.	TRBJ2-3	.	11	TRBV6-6	CASTVTDTQYF	TGTGCCAGCACCGTCACAGATACGCAGTATTTT
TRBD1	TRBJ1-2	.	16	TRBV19	CASSIVGKGQNYGYTF	TGTGCCAGTAGTATAGTGGGCAAGGGACAGAACTATGGCTACACCTTC
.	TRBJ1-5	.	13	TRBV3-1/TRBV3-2	CASSQQDNQPQHF	TGTGCCAGCAGCCAACAGGATAATCAGCCCCAGCATTTT
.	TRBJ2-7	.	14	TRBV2	CASSHSGESYEQYF	TGTGCCAGCAGTCATAGCGGCGAATCCTACGAGCAGTACTTC